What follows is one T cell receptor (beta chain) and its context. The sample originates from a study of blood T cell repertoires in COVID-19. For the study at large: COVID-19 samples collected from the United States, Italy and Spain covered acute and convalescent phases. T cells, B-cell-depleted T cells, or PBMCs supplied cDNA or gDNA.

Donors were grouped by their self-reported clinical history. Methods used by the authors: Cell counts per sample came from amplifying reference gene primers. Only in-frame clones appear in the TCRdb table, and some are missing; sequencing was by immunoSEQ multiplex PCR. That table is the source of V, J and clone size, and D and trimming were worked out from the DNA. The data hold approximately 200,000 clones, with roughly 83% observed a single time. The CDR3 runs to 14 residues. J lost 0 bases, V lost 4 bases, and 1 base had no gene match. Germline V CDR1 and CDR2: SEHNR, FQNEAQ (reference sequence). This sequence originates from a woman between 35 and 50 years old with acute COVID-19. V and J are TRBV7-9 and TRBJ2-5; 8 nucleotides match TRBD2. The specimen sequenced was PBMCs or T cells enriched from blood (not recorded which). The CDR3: CASSSGGYQETQYF. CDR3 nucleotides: TGTGCCAGCAGCTCGGGGGGGTACCAAGAGACCCAGTACTTC.